This entry lists 27 T cell receptor beta chains sequenced from one sample in a study of T cells generated in artificial thymic organoids. Separate semi-nested PCRs amplified TCRalpha and TCRbeta libraries using constant-region reverse primers in TRAC or TRBC. TCRdb reprocessed the 5' RACE reads with MiXCR, giving one entry per CDR3 protein. The sample holds around 8,500 distinct CDR3 sequences, around 20% seen once. Sequenced material: naive CD8+ T cells from the thymus. As to subset: CD3+TCRalphabeta+CD8SP T cells; for blood, CD45RO-CCR7+ naive CD8+ T cells. All receptors derive from a human donor who gave cord blood stem cells for thymic organoid culture, a cardiac surgery patient who gave postnatal thymus, or a blood donor (not recorded which).

Judged by abundance, this clonotype is medium-sized (0.01 to 0.1%). This chain uses TRBV7-2 with TRBJ2-1; either TRBD1 or TRBD2 may fit D (6 bases each). This CDR3 has 14 residues. Trimming stripped 3 bases from V and 8 bases from J, with 14 bases between. Germline-derived CDR1 and CDR2 are SGHTA and FQGNSA. The CDR3 is CASSLGQGRYEQFF. The CDR3 DNA reads as TGTGCCAGCAGCTTGGGGCAGGGGAGGTATGAGCAGTTCTTC.

By share, this clonotype ranks as medium-sized. V is TRBV4-1 and J is TRBJ1-2; 9 bases align to TRBD1. Unmatched junction bases numbered 6, after V lost 1 base and J lost 3 bases. Germline assignment: CDR1 MGHRA and CDR2 YSYEKL. The CDR3 sequence is 16 residues long. CDR3 residues: CASSQGTGTGYYGYTF. CDR3 sequence (DNA): TGCGCCAGCAGCCAAGGTACCGGGACAGGGTACTATGGCTACACCTTC.

Relative to its sample, this clonotype is medium-sized. V gene TRBV7-9 combines with J gene TRBJ2-7; D is ambiguous. The CDR3 is made up of 11 amino acids. V dropped 4 bases and J dropped 2 bases, with 3 bases sitting between them. Per germline, CDR1 SEHNR and CDR2 FQNEAQ (reference sequence). CDR3 region: CASSYTYEQYF. The CDR3, as DNA: TGTGCCAGCAGCTATACCTACGAGCAGTACTTC.

Ten or more counts support this clonotype. The chain has TRBV4-1 and TRBJ1-1; tentative D call: TRBD1 (5 bases). Trimming stripped 4 bases from V and 0 bases from J, with 15 bases between. The CDR3 sequence is 16 residues long. The germline gives CDR1 MGHRA, CDR2 YSYEKL. The CDR3 reads CASSPYLGGVNTEAFF. As DNA, the CDR3 is TGCGCCAGCAGCCCCTACTTAGGAGGGGTGAACACTGAAGCTTTCTTT.

This clonotype ranks as medium-sized. The rearrangement joins TRBV4-1 to TRBJ1-6; maybe TRBD1 (6 bases). This CDR3 is built from 17 residues. Trimming cost V 0 bases and J 7 bases, with 16 bases left between them. Germline V gene sequence: CDR1 MGHRA, CDR2 YSYEKL. The DNA for the CDR3 is TGCGCCAGCAGCCAAGATTTCTGGGGGCTCGCAAATTCACCCCTCCACTTT. This codes for CASSQDFWGLANSPLHF.

The J gene is TRBJ1-5, the V gene TRBV4-1, with D unresolved. V dropped 5 bases and J dropped 0 bases, with 11 bases sitting between them. Germline lookup yields CDR1 MGHRA and CDR2 YSYEKL. This CDR3 has 15 residues. The DNA of the CDR3 is TGCGCCAGCAGCAAAATACGCAATAGCAATCAGCCCCAGCATTTT. Residues: CASSKIRNSNQPQHF.

This clonotype is medium-sized in the sample. The genes are TRBV23-1 and TRBJ2-1; D unclear. TRBV23-1 is classed as an ORF, of uncertain function. CDR3 length: 12 amino acids. The V and J ends lost 7 bases and 0 bases respectively, with 4 bases between them. The CDR3 loop reads CASNFSYNEQFF. The CDR3 nucleotides are TGCGCCAGCAATTTCTCCTACAATGAGCAGTTCTTC.

This clonotype is medium-sized in the sample. The V and J genes are TRBV27 and TRBJ2-4, with TRBD2 identical over 7 bases. The V gene's germline CDR1 is MNHEY and CDR2 SMNVEV (reference sequence). Trimming took 4 bases from V and 8 from J; bases not matched to a gene: 20. The CDR3 has 18 amino acids. In nucleotides, the CDR3 is TGTGCCAGCAGTTCGGAGGGAGGGTTTCTTTCGAGGACACACATTCAGTACTTC. Amino acids: CASSSEGGFLSRTHIQYF.

The chain carries TRBV29-1 and TRBJ2-1; the match to TRBD2 covers 8 bases. There are 13 residues in the CDR3. Germline V gene sequence: CDR1 SQVTM, CDR2 ANQGSEA. Losses at the gene ends were 7 bases for V and 1 base for J; bases not matched to a gene: 3. The CDR3 protein is CSAQRESYNEQFF. DNA for the CDR3: TGCAGCGCTCAGCGGGAGTCCTACAATGAGCAGTTCTTC.

By proportion, this clonotype is medium-sized. V gene TRBV20-1 combines with J gene TRBJ2-1, with D tentatively TRBD2 (5 bases). The CDR3 covers 14 residues. Germline values: CDR1 DFQATT, CDR2 SNEGSKA (reference sequence). Deletions cut 3 bases from V and 8 bases from J, with 17 bases between. The CDR3 DNA reads TGCAGTGCTAGGCGTCTCGACTACCATTATGAGCAGTTCTTC. It specifies CSARRLDYHYEQFF.

This clonotype is classed as medium-sized (0.01 to 0.1%). CDR3 DNA: TGTGCCAGCAGTTGGGTGGGGATGCACACAGATACGCAGTATTTT. Its translation is CASSWVGMHTDTQYF. J is TRBJ2-3 and V is TRBV28; no clear D. Germline V gene data show CDR1 as MDHEN and CDR2 as SYDVKM. The CDR3 length is 15 residues. Trimming shortened V by 4 bases and J by 2 bases, and 13 bases separated the two germline ends.

This clonotype was picked up many times. The chain uses TRBV11-2 and TRBJ2-2; tentative D call: TRBD2 (5 bases). Trimming pared 3 bases from V and 7 bases from J, leaving 15 bases between. CDR1 is SGHAT and CDR2 is FQNNGV in the germline V gene. The CDR3 length is 15 residues. DNA for the CDR3: TGTGCCAGCAGCTTTGCTAGCCGTGGTAGCGGGGAGCTGTTTTTT. Its protein is CASSFASRGSGELFF.

This clonotype was detected a few times. A read error may account for a junction end that differs from germline. The chain employs TRBV27 and TRBJ2-3; D might be TRBD1 (6 bases). CDR1 is MNHEY and CDR2 is SMNVEV in the germline V gene (reference sequence). This CDR3 spans 15 amino acids. The DNA of the CDR3 is TGTGCCAGCAGTTTACTTGGACGACGGACAGATGCGCAGTATTTT. This sequence encodes CASSLLGRRTDAQYF.

Comment on this clonotype: A read error is possible here, since a much larger clone lies one base away. This chain uses TRBV11-2 with TRBJ2-7; D may match TRBD1 or TRBD2 (5 bases each). The CDR3 totals 15 residues. Trimming removed 1 base from V and 4 bases from J, with 14 bases in between. The germline V gene encodes CDR1 SGHAT and CDR2 FQNNGV. For the CDR3, the DNA is TGTGCCAGCAGCTTAGGGTCCGGGACGTTATACGAGCAGTACTTC. The encoded protein is CASSLGSGTLYEQYF.

V and J are TRBV5-6 and TRBJ1-5, with D tentatively TRBD1 (5 bases). Between the trimmed V and J ends, which lost 3 bases and 7 bases, there was a span of 14 bases. The germline gives CDR1 SGHDT, CDR2 YYEEEE. The CDR3 is made up of 14 amino acids. In DNA form, the CDR3 reads TGTGCCAGCAGCTCCCGCGTTGGGGACCAGCCCCAGCATTTT. Residues: CASSSRVGDQPQHF.

This clonotype is medium-sized by share. The chain employs TRBV29-1 and TRBJ2-7, with TRBD2 identical over 8 bases. Germline trimming cut 6 bases from V and 2 bases from J; bases unmatched to any gene: 9. CDR3 length: 14 amino acids. In germline, CDR1 is SQVTM, CDR2 ANQGSEA. The CDR3 protein is CSVTVTSATYEQYF. CDR3 coding DNA: TGCAGCGTCACCGTGACTAGCGCCACCTACGAGCAGTACTTC.

This clonotype came up many times. The V gene is TRBV4-2, the J gene TRBJ2-1; D uncertain. There are 14 residues in the CDR3. Trimming took 1 base from V and 6 from J, leaving 10 bases between them. CDR1 and CDR2 (germline): LGHNA, YNFKEQ. Written as DNA, the CDR3 is TGTGCCAGCAGCCAAGTTACTCCTAGCAATGAGCAGTTCTTC. Translating it yields CASSQVTPSNEQFF.

This clonotype is labeled medium-sized. The chain has TRBV12-3 or TRBV12-4 and TRBJ2-3; 10 bases align to TRBD1. Germline trimming cut 6 bases from V and 4 bases from J; bases unmatched to any gene: 7. This CDR3 is 15 amino acids long. CDR3 protein: CASSHGQGVPDTQYF. The DNA of the CDR3 is TGTGCCAGCAGCCACGGACAGGGGGTTCCAGATACGCAGTATTTT.

A remark on this clonotype: A much larger clone lies one base from this, so it may be a read error. The chain has TRBV7-6 and TRBJ2-1, with 8 bases lining up with TRBD2. This CDR3 has 15 amino acids. CDR1 and CDR2 (germline): SGHVS, FNYEAQ. DNA for the CDR3: TGTACCAGCAGCTTAGCCACTAGCGGCCGGCATGAGCAGTTCTTC. Residues: CTSSLATSGRHEQFF. Looking up the rest from reference TRBV7-6 and TRBJ2-1 gives the full variable domain: GAGVSQSPRYKVTKRGQDVALRCDPISGHVSLYWYRQALGQGPEFLTYFNYEAQQDKSGLPNDRFSAERPEGSISTLTIQRTEQRDSAMYRCTSSLATSGRHEQFFGPGTRLTVL.

By proportion, this clonotype is medium-sized. V usage is TRBV5-1 and J usage is TRBJ2-7; D is perhaps TRBD1 (5 bases). Germline values: CDR1 SGHRS, CDR2 YFSETQ. CDR3 size: 14 residues. V was clipped by 6 bases and J by 1 base, with 14 bases between them. CDR3 in DNA: TGCGCCAGCACCCTAGTCCAGGGTTCCTACGAGCAGTACTTC. Protein sequence: CASTLVQGSYEQYF.

A note on this clonotype: It may be a read error: a sequence one base away is much more abundant. Likely a read error: the CDR3 ends without its conserved phenylalanine or tryptophan. The rearrangement joins TRBV6-1 to TRBJ2-1; D ambiguous. V lost 10 bases and J 0 bases, leaving 13 bases between the germline ends. CDR1 is MNHNS, CDR2 SASEGT, per germline. The CDR3 has 14 residues. The DNA of the CDR3 is TGTGCCACCACTCACGTAAGCTCCTACAATGAGCAGTTCCTC. This encodes CATTHVSSYNEQFL.

The chain couples TRBV4-1 to TRBJ2-2; D uncertain. V was shortened by 4 bases and J by 10 bases, with 22 bases between the two germline ends. Per germline, CDR1 MGHRA and CDR2 YSYEKL. The CDR3 is 16 amino acids. The CDR3 loop is CASSLHLLGLAEELFF. In DNA, the CDR3 is TGCGCCAGCAGCCTCCACTTGTTGGGTTTGGCCGAGGAGCTGTTTTTT.

This clonotype was seen at least ten times. This rearrangement joins TRBV27 to TRBJ2-3; no firm D call. Germline values: CDR1 MNHEY, CDR2 SMNVEV (reference sequence). The V gene lost 9 bases and the J gene lost 4 bases, with 20 bases spanning the gap. The CDR3 runs 15 residues. The CDR3 nucleotides are TGTGCCAGTCGTAGTCTAGTGAGTGGTGCAGATACGCAGTATTTT. Protein sequence: CASRSLVSGADTQYF.

This clonotype is labeled as medium-sized. This chain joins TRBV9 and TRBJ2-2; TRBD1 matches 7 bases. The CDR3 has 13 residues. J was trimmed by 12 bases and V by 3 bases; bases with no gene match: 8. Germline values: CDR1 SGDLS, CDR2 YYNGEE. The CDR3 loop is CASSGKWGQQLFF. The CDR3 DNA reads TGTGCCAGCAGCGGGAAGTGGGGACAGCAGCTGTTTTTT. Full variable domain (rest looked up from reference TRBV9 and TRBJ2-2): DSGVTQTPKHLITATGQRVTLRCSPRSGDLSVYWYQQSLDQGLQFLIQYYNGEERAKGNILERFSAQQFPDLHSELNLSSLELGDSALYFCASSGKWGQQLFFGEGSRLTVL.

There are many counts of this clonotype. The chain is built from TRBV7-9 and TRBJ2-3; maybe TRBD1 (6 bases). Trimming took 5 bases from V and 7 from J, leaving 16 bases between them. The length of the CDR3 is 14 residues. Germline-derived CDR1 and CDR2 are SEHNR and FQNEAQ (reference sequence). The CDR3 loop is CASSDLFQGNTQYF. The CDR3 region has the DNA TGTGCCAGCAGCGACCTTTTCCAGGGGAATACGCAGTATTTT.

This clonotype is medium-sized (0.01 to 0.1%). The chain employs TRBV12-3 or TRBV12-4 and TRBJ2-1, with 11 bases lining up with TRBD2. V shed 5 bases and J 9 bases; nucleotides not matched to a gene: 6. The CDR3 extends over 14 amino acids. In nucleotides, the CDR3 is TGTGCCAGCAGTATACTACTAGCGGGAGCTGAGCAGTTCTTC. Its translation is CASSILLAGAEQFF.

This clonotype is classed as medium-sized. The chain recombines TRBV29-1 with TRBJ1-2, with D perhaps TRBD1 (6 bases). Germline-derived CDR1 and CDR2 are SQVTM and ANQGSEA. Trimming took 6 bases from V and 4 from J, leaving 9 bases between them. The CDR3 is made up of 11 amino acids. Here the CDR3 reads CSVTGSYGYTF. The CDR3, as DNA: TGCAGCGTAACAGGGTCCTATGGCTACACCTTC.